This TCR beta chain came from a study of regulatory T cells in long-lasting Graves disease. Through Arm-PCR of CDR3 regions and iRepertoire HTBI primers, TCR beta libraries were built. TCRdb re-called the multiplex PCR reads through MiXCR, storing one row per CDR3 protein. This sample yields about 420,000 distinct CDR3 sequences, of which less than 25% are seen a single time; roughly 30% belongs to the top ten. The time point was: persistent/refractory GD, antithyroid drugs over 5 years with positive TRAb. Generation of the TCR library employed RNA extracted from PBMCs. Many counts were recorded for this clonotype. The CDR3 sequence is 13 residues long. V was pared by 6 bases and J by 5 bases, with 6 bases of the junction left unmatched. Germline V CDR1 and CDR2: MNHNS, SASEGT.

The V gene is TRBV6-1, the J gene TRBJ2-7; the match to TRBD2 covers 8 bases. Source: peripheral blood mononuclear cells (PBMCs), taken when the disease was refractory, from a patient treated with antithyroid drugs. The receptor was isolated from a female donor with Graves disease. CDR3 sequence reads: CASRPPGGDEQYF. The CDR3, as DNA: TGTGCCAGCAGACCTCCGGGAGGGGACGAGCAGTACTTC.